This is a list of T cell receptor beta chains from one sample in a study of regulatory T cells in long-lasting Graves disease. TCRdb redid the calling of the multiplex PCR reads with MiXCR, one entry per CDR3 protein. Here the sample spans some 450,000 distinct CDR3 sequences, 16% being singletons. This sample also belongs to another study, concerning T cells in Graves' hyperthyroidism and ophthalmopathy.

The sample was peripheral blood mononuclear cells (PBMCs), taken at new diagnosis, from a patient treated with antithyroid drugs. The source of these receptors is a woman in her 30s with Graves disease. Each CDR3 is given with its conserved first and last residue. D genes are given only for firm matches.

d_gene: TRBD2; v_gene: TRBV11-2; j_gene: TRBJ2-1; CDR3aa: CASSYSGRAEQFF
d_gene: TRBD2; v_gene: TRBV11-2; j_gene: TRBJ2-3; CDR3aa: CASRGGGQLFSTDTQYF
d_gene: NA; v_gene: TRBV28; j_gene: TRBJ1-4; CDR3aa: CASSLGGRLGEKLFF
d_gene: TRBD2; v_gene: TRBV7-8; j_gene: TRBJ2-3; CDR3aa: CASNPSGRPTQYF
d_gene: NA; v_gene: TRBV5-5; j_gene: TRBJ2-5; CDR3aa: CASSLKGLGIEETQYF
d_gene: NA; v_gene: TRBV6-1; j_gene: TRBJ2-3; CDR3aa: CASRAKLGRWEGVTDTQYF
d_gene: NA; v_gene: TRBV19; j_gene: TRBJ2-3; CDR3aa: CASALLTDQDTQYF
d_gene: NA; v_gene: TRBV3-1; j_gene: TRBJ1-4; CDR3aa: CASSQDRYSSSEDEKLFF
d_gene: TRBD2; v_gene: TRBV7-9; j_gene: TRBJ2-1; CDR3aa: CASSSPAGVSYNEQFF
d_gene: TRBD2; v_gene: TRBV7-3; j_gene: TRBJ2-1; CDR3aa: CASSSAGLGDNEQFF
d_gene: TRBD1; v_gene: TRBV28; j_gene: TRBJ2-7; CDR3aa: CASSPTTDRAEQYF
d_gene: NA; v_gene: TRBV28; j_gene: TRBJ1-2; CDR3aa: CASRMDTARDGYTF
d_gene: NA; v_gene: TRBV29-1; j_gene: TRBJ1-1; CDR3aa: CSVEKQPNTEAFF
d_gene: TRBD1; v_gene: TRBV29-1; j_gene: TRBJ2-7; CDR3aa: CSVAVGDRLNEQYF
d_gene: TRBD2; v_gene: TRBV20-1; j_gene: TRBJ2-7; CDR3aa: CSAPAGGAYEQYF
d_gene: NA; v_gene: TRBV29-1; j_gene: TRBJ1-2; CDR3aa: CSVATGYGYTF
d_gene: NA; v_gene: TRBV7-9; j_gene: TRBJ2-7; CDR3aa: CASSLPELPYEQYF
d_gene: NA; v_gene: TRBV28; j_gene: TRBJ2-7; CDR3aa: CASNNYYEQYF
d_gene: NA; v_gene: TRBV4-3; j_gene: TRBJ1-6; CDR3aa: CASSPAGSNSPLHF
d_gene: NA; v_gene: TRBV18; j_gene: TRBJ2-3; CDR3aa: CASSPPSADTQYF
d_gene: NA; v_gene: TRBV6-5; j_gene: TRBJ2-1; CDR3aa: CASSSPWRDYNEQFF
d_gene: NA; v_gene: TRBV7-9; j_gene: TRBJ2-3; CDR3aa: CASSLVSVDTDTQYF
d_gene: NA; v_gene: TRBV29-1; j_gene: TRBJ2-3; CDR3aa: CSVWDGSTDTQYF
d_gene: NA; v_gene: TRBV29-1; j_gene: TRBJ2-1; CDR3aa: CSVNTGIEQFF
d_gene: NA; v_gene: TRBV5-4; j_gene: TRBJ2-3; CDR3aa: CASSFKTSRRGWGADTQYF
d_gene: TRBD2; v_gene: TRBV7-9; j_gene: TRBJ2-2; CDR3aa: CASSLTGTSGRIWGTGELFF
d_gene: NA; v_gene: TRBV12-3/TRBV12-4; j_gene: TRBJ1-5; CDR3aa: CASRVGFGGNQPQHF
d_gene: NA; v_gene: TRBV6-2/TRBV6-3; j_gene: TRBJ2-1; CDR3aa: CAGGNNEQFF
d_gene: NA; v_gene: TRBV18; j_gene: TRBJ1-5; CDR3aa: CASSLTAGLDNAQPQHF
d_gene: TRBD2; v_gene: TRBV5-6; j_gene: TRBJ2-5; CDR3aa: CASSSPRLAGVETQYF
d_gene: NA; v_gene: TRBV19; j_gene: TRBJ1-1; CDR3aa: CASSMFRAHLRNTEAFF
d_gene: NA; v_gene: TRBV12-3/TRBV12-4; j_gene: TRBJ2-2; CDR3aa: CASRGLGDTIALSRNTGELFF
d_gene: NA; v_gene: TRBV5-5; j_gene: TRBJ1-4; CDR3aa: CASSSIPEEKLFF
d_gene: NA; v_gene: TRBV20-1; j_gene: TRBJ1-5; CDR3aa: CSAPPAGGNQPQHF
d_gene: NA; v_gene: TRBV24-1; j_gene: TRBJ2-1; CDR3aa: CATSGMAGASSYNEQFF
d_gene: NA; v_gene: TRBV11-2; j_gene: TRBJ2-1; CDR3aa: CASSLMKLIGPLNEQFF
d_gene: NA; v_gene: TRBV28; j_gene: TRBJ2-3; CDR3aa: CASSSRRTYSGDTQYF
d_gene: NA; v_gene: TRBV4-1; j_gene: TRBJ1-1; CDR3aa: CASRPQGGGTEAFF
d_gene: NA; v_gene: TRBV20-1; j_gene: TRBJ1-2; CDR3aa: CSARDTSEKGLGYGYTF
d_gene: TRBD2; v_gene: TRBV6-5; j_gene: TRBJ2-5; CDR3aa: CASSYLLSGTFDAETQYF
d_gene: NA; v_gene: TRBV2; j_gene: TRBJ1-4; CDR3aa: CASIPLLGTGAPMLELFF
d_gene: TRBD2; v_gene: TRBV30; j_gene: TRBJ2-5; CDR3aa: CAWKSGRAFVETQYF
d_gene: NA; v_gene: TRBV28; j_gene: TRBJ1-2; CDR3aa: CASSRQSYGYTF
d_gene: NA; v_gene: TRBV11-1; j_gene: TRBJ1-6; CDR3aa: CASSLGKSSYNSPLHF